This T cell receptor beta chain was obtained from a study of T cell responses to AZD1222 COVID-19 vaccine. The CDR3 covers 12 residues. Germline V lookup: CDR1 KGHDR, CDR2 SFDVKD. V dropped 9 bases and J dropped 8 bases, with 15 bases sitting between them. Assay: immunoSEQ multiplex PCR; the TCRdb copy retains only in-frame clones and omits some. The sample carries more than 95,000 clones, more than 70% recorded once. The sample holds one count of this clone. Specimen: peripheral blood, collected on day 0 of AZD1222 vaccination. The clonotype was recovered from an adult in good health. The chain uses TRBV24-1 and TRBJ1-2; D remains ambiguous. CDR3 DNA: TGTGCCACCTTCGGGCCTGCCGGAGGCTACACCTTC. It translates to CATFGPAGGYTF.